A single T cell receptor (beta chain) is shown here with its context. As yet, its antigen is unknown. Trimming cost V 9 bases and J 2 bases, with 14 bases left between them. The germline V gene encodes CDR1 LNHDA and CDR2 SQIVND (reference sequence). The CDR3 loop spans 14 amino acids. Data came from immunoSEQ multiplex PCR; TCRdb stores just in-frame clones and leaves some out. The sample has under 150,000 clones; 80% to 90% are singletons. This record belongs to a study of T cell responses to AZD1222 COVID-19 vaccine. Points from the study as a whole: Nearly half of spike-specific TCRs reportedly go after variant regions that carry no mutations. Seropositivity was recorded at baseline in only six AZD1222 recipients. In a largely white British group with more females than males, clonal diversity was possibly underestimated. Samples come after the peak T cell response, not at day 14.

The rearrangement uses TRBV19 and TRBJ1-3, with D possibly TRBD1 on 5 matching bases. The receptor comes from an adult in good health. The starting material was peripheral blood, obtained on day 0 of MenACWY control vaccination. CDR3 in DNA: TGTGCCAGCTGCGCGGGGGTCACTGGAAACACCATATATTTT. This encodes CASCAGVTGNTIYF.